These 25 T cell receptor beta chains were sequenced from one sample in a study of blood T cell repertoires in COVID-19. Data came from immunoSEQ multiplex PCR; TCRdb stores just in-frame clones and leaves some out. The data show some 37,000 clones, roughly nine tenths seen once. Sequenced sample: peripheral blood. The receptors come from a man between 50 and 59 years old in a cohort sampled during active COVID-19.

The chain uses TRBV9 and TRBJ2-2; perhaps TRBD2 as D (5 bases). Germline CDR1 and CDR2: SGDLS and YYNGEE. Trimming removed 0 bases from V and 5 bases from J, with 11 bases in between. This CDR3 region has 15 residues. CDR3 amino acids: CASSVDGGGTGELFF. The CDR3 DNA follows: TGTGCCAGCAGCGTAGATGGCGGCGGGACCGGGGAGCTGTTTTTT.

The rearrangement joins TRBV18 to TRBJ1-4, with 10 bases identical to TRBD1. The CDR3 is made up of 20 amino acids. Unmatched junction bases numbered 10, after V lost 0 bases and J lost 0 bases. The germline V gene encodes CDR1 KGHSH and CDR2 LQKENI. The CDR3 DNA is TGTGCCAGCTCACCACCCTGGGGGGACAGGGGACCTGCAACTAATGAAAAACTGTTTTTT. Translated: CASSPPWGDRGPATNEKLFF.

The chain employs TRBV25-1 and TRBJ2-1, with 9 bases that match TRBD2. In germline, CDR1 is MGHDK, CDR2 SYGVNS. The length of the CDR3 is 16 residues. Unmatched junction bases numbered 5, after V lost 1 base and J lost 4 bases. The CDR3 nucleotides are TGTGCCAGCAGTGAATTCCCTAGCGGGATTTACAATGAGCAGTTCTTC. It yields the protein CASSEFPSGIYNEQFF. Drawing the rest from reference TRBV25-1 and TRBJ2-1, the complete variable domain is EADIYQTPRYLVIGTGKKITLECSQTMGHDKMYWYQQDPGMELHLIHYSYGVNSTEKGDLSSESTVSRIRTEHFPLTLESARPSHTSQYLCASSEFPSGIYNEQFFGPGTRLTVL.

The CDR3 DNA sequence: TGTGCCAGCAGCTCGGACAGGAATGAAGACTACACCTTC. It translates to CASSSDRNEDYTF. The chain employs TRBV5-4 and TRBJ1-2, with TRBD1 identical over 7 bases. V was pared by 3 bases and J by 10 bases, with 9 bases of the junction left unmatched. The CDR3 is 13 amino acids. CDR1 SGHNT and CDR2 YYREEE come from the germline V gene (reference sequence).

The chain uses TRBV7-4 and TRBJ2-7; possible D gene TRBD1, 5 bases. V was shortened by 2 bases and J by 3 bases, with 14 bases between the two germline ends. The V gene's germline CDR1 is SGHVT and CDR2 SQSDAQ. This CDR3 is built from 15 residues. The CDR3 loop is CASSLHRQVFYEQYV. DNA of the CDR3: TGTGCCAGCAGCTTACACAGGCAGGTATTCTACGAGCAGTACGTC.

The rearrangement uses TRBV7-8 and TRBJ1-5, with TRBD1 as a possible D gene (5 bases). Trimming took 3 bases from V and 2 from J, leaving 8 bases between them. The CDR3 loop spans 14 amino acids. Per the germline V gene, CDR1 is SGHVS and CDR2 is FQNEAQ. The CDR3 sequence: CASSLGGGNQPQHF. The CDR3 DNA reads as TGTGCCAGCAGCTTGGGAGGGGGCAATCAGCCCCAGCATTTT.

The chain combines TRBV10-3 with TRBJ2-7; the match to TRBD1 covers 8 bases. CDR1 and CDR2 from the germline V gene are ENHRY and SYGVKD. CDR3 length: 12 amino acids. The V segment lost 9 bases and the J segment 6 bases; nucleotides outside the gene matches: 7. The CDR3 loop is CAIGTGSREQYV. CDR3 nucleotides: TGTGCCATAGGGACAGGCTCCCGCGAGCAGTACGTC.

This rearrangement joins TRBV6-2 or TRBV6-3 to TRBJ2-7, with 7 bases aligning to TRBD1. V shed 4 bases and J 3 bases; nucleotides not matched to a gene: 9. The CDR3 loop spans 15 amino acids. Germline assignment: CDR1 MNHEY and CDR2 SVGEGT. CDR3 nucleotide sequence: TGTGCCAGCAGTTCACCCAACAGACAGGGCTACGAGCAGTACTTC. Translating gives CASSSPNRQGYEQYF.

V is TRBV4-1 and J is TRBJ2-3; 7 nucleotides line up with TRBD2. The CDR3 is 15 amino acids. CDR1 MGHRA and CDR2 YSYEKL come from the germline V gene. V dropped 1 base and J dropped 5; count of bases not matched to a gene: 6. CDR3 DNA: TGCGCCAGCAGCCAAGGAGCGGGAAGGGGAGATACGCAGTATTTT. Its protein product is CASSQGAGRGDTQYF.

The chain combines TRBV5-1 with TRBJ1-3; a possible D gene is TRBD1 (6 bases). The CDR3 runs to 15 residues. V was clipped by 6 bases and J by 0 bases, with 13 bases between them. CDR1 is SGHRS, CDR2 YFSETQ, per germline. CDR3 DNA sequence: TGCGCCAGCAAGACTGGGACAAGCTCTGGAAACACCATATATTTT. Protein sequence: CASKTGTSSGNTIYF.

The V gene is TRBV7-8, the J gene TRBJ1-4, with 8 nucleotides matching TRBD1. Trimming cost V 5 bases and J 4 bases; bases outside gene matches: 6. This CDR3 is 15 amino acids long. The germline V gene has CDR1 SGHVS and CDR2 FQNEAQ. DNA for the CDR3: TGTGCCAGCAGCCCAGTGACAGGGGATAATGAAAAACTGTTTTTT. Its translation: CASSPVTGDNEKLFF.

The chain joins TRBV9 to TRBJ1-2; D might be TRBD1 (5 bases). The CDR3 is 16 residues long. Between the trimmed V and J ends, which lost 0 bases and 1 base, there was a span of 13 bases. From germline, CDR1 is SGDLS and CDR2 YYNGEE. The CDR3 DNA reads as TGTGCCAGCAGCGTAGGCCCCACGGGGGATAACTATGGCTACACCTTC. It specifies CASSVGPTGDNYGYTF.

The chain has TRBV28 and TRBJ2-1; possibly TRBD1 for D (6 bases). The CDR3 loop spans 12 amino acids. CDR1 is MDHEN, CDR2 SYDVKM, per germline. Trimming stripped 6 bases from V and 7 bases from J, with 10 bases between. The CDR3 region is CASRPQGNEQFF. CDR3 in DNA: TGTGCCAGCAGGCCACAGGGAAATGAGCAGTTCTTC.

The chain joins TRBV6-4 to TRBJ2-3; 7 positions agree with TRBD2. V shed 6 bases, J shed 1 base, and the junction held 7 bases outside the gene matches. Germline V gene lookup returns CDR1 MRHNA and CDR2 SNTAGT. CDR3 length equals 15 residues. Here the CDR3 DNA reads TGTGCCAGCAGCGCGACCGGACTAGGCACAGATACGCAGTATTTT. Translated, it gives CASSATGLGTDTQYF.

The CDR3 DNA sequence: TGTGCCAGCAGCTTATTTGCGGACAGCACCACCATATATTTT. Its protein product is CASSLFADSTTIYF. The V and J genes are TRBV7-9 and TRBJ1-3, with D tentatively TRBD1 (6 bases). The length of the CDR3 is 14 residues. With 2 bases removed from V and 9 bases from J, the gap between germline ends came to 14 bases. The germline gives CDR1 SEHNR, CDR2 FQNEAQ (reference sequence).

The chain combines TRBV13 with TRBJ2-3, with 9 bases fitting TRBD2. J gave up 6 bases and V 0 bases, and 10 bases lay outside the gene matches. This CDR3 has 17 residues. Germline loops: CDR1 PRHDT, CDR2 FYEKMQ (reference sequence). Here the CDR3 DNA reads TGTGCCAGCAGCTTAGGAGGTTCAGCGGGGGGTCGGGATACGCAGTATTTT. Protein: CASSLGGSAGGRDTQYF.

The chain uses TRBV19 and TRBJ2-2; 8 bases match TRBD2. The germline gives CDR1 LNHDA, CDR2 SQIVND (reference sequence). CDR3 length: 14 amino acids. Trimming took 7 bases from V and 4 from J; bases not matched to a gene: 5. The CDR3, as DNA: TGTGCCAGTAAGAGCGGGAGTGTCACCGGGGAGCTGTTTTTT. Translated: CASKSGSVTGELFF.

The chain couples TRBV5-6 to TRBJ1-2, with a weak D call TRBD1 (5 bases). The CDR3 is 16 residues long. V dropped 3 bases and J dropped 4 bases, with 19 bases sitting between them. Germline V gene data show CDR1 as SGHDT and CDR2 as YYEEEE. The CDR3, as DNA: TGTGCCAGCAGCTCCGTTGGCAGGGAATATCTCTATGGCTACACCTTC. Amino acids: CASSSVGREYLYGYTF.

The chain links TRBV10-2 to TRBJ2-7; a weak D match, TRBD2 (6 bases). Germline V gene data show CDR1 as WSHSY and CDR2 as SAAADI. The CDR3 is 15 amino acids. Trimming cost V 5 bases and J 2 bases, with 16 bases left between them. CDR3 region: CASSPPDREPYEQYF. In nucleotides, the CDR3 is TGCGCCAGCAGTCCACCGGACCGGGAGCCCTACGAGCAGTACTTC.

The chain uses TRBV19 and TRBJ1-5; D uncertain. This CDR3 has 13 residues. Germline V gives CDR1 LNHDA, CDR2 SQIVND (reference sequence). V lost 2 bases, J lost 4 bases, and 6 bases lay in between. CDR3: CASSITVNQPQHF. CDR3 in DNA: TGTGCCAGTAGTATAACAGTTAATCAGCCCCAGCATTTT. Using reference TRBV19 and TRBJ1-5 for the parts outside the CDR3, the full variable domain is DGGITQSPKYLFRKEGQNVTLSCEQNLNHDAMYWYRQDPGQGLRLIYYSQIVNDFQKGDIAEGYSVSREKKESFPLTVTSAQKNPTAFYLCASSITVNQPQHFGDGTRLSIL.

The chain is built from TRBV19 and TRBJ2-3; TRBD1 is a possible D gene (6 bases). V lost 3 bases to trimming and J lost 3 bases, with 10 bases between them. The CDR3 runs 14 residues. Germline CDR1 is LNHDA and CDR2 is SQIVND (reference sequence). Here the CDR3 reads CASSIIQGTDTQYF. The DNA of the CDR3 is TGTGCCAGTAGTATTATCCAGGGGACAGATACGCAGTATTTT.

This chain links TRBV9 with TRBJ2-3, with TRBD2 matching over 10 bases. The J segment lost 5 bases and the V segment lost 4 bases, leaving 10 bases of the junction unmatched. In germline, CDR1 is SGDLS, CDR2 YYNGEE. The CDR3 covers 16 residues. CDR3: CASSSFLAGVGDTQYF. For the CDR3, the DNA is TGTGCCAGCAGCTCCTTCCTAGCGGGGGTGGGAGATACGCAGTATTTT.

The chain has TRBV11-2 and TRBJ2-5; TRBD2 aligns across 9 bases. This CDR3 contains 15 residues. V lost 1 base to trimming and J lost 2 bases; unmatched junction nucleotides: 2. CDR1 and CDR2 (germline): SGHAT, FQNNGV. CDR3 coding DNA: TGTGCCAGCAGCTTAGTTAGCGGGGGTCAAGAGACCCAGTACTTC. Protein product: CASSLVSGGQETQYF.

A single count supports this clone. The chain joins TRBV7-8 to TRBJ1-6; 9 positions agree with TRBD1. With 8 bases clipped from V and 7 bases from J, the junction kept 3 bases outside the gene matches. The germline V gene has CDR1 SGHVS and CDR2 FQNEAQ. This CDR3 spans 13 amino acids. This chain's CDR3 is CASGGQGNSPLHF. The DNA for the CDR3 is TGTGCCAGCGGGGGACAGGGAAATTCACCCCTCCACTTT.

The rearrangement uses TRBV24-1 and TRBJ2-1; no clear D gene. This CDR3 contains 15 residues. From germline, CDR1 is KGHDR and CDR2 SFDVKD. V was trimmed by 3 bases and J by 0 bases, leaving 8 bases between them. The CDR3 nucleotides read TGTGCCACCAGTGATACCGACACCTCCTACAATGAGCAGTTCTTC. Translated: CATSDTDTSYNEQFF.